These 8 T cell receptor beta chains were sequenced from one sample in a study of CD8+CD57+ T cells in acquired aplastic anemia. All sequencing subjects had displayed CD8+CD57+ cell expansion on flow cytometry. The template for TCR beta VDJ and CDR3 sequence profiling was genomic DNA. TCRdb independently ran MiXCR on the reads; one entry per CDR3 protein. The table includes about half a million distinct CDR3 sequences, over 25% detected once. The sample was sorted CD4+, CD8+, or CD8+CD57+ T cells (not recorded which) from PBMCs. The source is a human donor with aplastic anemia.

The table lists this clonotype with a few counts. This may be a read error, as it is one base from a much larger clone. The chain links TRBV12-3 or TRBV12-4 to TRBJ1-6, with 7 bases matching TRBD1. This CDR3 has 13 residues. V was pared by 8 bases and J by 9 bases, with 7 bases of the junction left unmatched. The CDR3 here is CASGLRDSSPLHF. The CDR3 nucleotides read TGTGCCAGCGGTCTACGGGACAGTTCACCCCTCCACTTT.

This clonotype was counted a few times. As DNA, the CDR3 is TGTGCCAGCAGCCAATCGGACTCCTCCTACGAGCAGTACTTC. This sequence encodes CASSQSDSSYEQYF. V is TRBV3-1 and J is TRBJ2-7; the D gene is possibly TRBD2 (5 bases). The germline gives CDR1 LGHDT, CDR2 YNNKEL (reference sequence). The CDR3 runs to 14 residues. Trimming removed 2 bases at V and 0 bases at J, with 8 bases between.

This clonotype was observed a handful of times. The chain couples TRBV7-2 to TRBJ2-7; weak D call: TRBD1 (6 bases). The J call is doubtful: the DNA matches TRBJ2-5 better. Germline V lookup: CDR1 SGHTA, CDR2 FQGNSA. The CDR3 runs 13 residues. This chain's CDR3 is CASSQGLYETQYF. CDR3 in DNA: TGTGCCAGCAGCCAGGGGCTGTACGAGACCCAGTACTTC.

This clonotype was observed at least ten times. The chain combines TRBV9 with TRBJ2-7; TRBD2 might be the D (6 bases). V was shortened by 0 bases and J by 7 bases, with 14 bases between the two germline ends. From germline, CDR1 is SGDLS and CDR2 YYNGEE. This CDR3 is built from 14 residues. The CDR3 region is CASSVDGGSREQYF. The DNA for the CDR3 is TGTGCCAGCAGCGTAGACGGGGGTTCAAGGGAGCAGTACTTC.

This clonotype has a count of ten or more. V gene TRBV7-2 combines with J gene TRBJ2-7; D gene unclear. Deletions cut 3 bases from V and 6 bases from J, with 12 bases between. The CDR3 loop spans 13 amino acids. The germline CDR1 and CDR2 sequences are SGHTA and FQGNSA. CDR3 sequence: CASSLGRMGEQYF. The CDR3 DNA is TGTGCCAGCAGCTTGGGCAGGATGGGCGAGCAGTACTTC.

This clonotype was recorded a few times. It may be a read error: a sequence one base away is much more abundant. The J gene is TRBJ1-1, the V gene TRBV2; D is unresolved. CDR3 size: 13 residues. V was trimmed by 7 bases and J by 4 bases, leaving 13 bases between them. Germline V gene data show CDR1 as SNHLY and CDR2 as FYNNEI. CDR3 in amino acids: CASNLVGSTEAFF. Written as DNA, the CDR3 is TGTGCCAGCAATTTGGTGGGGAGCACTGAAGCTTTCTTT.

The chain joins TRBV6-2 or TRBV6-3 to TRBJ1-5; a possible D gene is TRBD1 (5 bases). This CDR3 is built from 18 residues. V lost 2 bases, J lost 3 bases, and 20 bases lay in between. Germline V lookup: CDR1 MNHEY, CDR2 SVGEGT. CDR3 sequence reads: CASSYGRGGPGINQPQHF. In DNA, the CDR3 is TGTGCCAGCAGTTACGGCCGGGGGGGTCCGGGGATCAATCAGCCCCAGCATTTT.

This clonotype was recorded many times. The chain combines TRBV29-1 with TRBJ1-4; 8 bases line up with TRBD1. The germline V gene has CDR1 SQVTM and CDR2 ANQGSEA. The CDR3 is made up of 14 amino acids. V lost 5 bases and J lost 3; bases outside the gene matches: 5. The CDR3 sequence: CSVLSGQANEKLFF. The DNA for the CDR3 is TGCAGCGTTCTGTCGGGACAGGCTAATGAAAAACTGTTTTTT.